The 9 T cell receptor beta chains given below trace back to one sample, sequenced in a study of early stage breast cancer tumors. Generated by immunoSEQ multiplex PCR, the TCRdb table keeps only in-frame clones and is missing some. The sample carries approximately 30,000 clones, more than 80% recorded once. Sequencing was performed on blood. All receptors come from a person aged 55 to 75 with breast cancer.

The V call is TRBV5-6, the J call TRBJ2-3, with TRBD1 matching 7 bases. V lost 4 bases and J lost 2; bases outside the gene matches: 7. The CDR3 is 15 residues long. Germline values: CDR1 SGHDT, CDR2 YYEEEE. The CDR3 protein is CASSLGDRFTDTQYF. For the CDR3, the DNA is TGTGCCAGCAGCCTGGGGGACAGATTCACAGATACGCAGTATTTT.

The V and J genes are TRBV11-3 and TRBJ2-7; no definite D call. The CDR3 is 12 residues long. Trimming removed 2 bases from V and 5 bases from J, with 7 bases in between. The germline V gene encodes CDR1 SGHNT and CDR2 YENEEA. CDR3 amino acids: CASSLRVNEQYF. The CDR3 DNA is TGTGCCAGCAGCTTACGAGTCAACGAGCAGTACTTC.

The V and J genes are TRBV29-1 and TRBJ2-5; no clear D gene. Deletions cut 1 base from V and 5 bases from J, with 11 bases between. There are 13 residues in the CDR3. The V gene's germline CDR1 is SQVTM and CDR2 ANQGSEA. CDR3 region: CSVEGVRGETQYF. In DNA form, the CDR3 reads TGCAGCGTTGAAGGGGTTCGCGGTGAGACCCAGTACTTC.

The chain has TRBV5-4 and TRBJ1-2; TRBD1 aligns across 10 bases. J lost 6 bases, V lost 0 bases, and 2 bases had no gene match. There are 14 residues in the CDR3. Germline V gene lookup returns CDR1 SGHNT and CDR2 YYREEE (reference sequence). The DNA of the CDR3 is TGTGCCAGCAGCTTGGGACAGGGGGCTAATGGCTACACCTTC. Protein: CASSLGQGANGYTF.

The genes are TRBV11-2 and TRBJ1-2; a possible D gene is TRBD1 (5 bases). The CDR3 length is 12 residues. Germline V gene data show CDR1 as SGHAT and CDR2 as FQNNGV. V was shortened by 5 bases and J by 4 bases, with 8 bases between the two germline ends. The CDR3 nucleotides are TGTGCCAGCAGCCTTGGGGCCTATGGCTACACCTTC. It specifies CASSLGAYGYTF.

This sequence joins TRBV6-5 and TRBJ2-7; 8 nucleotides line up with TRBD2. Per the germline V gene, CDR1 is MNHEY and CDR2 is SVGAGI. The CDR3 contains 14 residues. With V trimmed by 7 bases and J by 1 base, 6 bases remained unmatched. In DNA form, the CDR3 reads TGTGCCAGCATAAAAACTAGCGGATCCTACGAGCAGTACTTC. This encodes CASIKTSGSYEQYF.

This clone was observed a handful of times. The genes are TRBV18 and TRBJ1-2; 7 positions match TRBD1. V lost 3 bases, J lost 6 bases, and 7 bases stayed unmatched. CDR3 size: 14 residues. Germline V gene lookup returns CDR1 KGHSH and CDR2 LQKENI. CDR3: CASSPDGTVHGYTF. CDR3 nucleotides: TGTGCCAGCTCACCTGACGGGACAGTCCATGGCTACACCTTC.

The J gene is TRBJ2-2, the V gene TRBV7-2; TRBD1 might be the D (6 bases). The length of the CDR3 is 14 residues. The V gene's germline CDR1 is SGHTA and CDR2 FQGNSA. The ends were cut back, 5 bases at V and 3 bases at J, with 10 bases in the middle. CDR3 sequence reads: CASSLRQDTGELFF. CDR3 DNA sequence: TGTGCCAGCAGCCTCCGACAGGACACCGGGGAGCTGTTTTTT.

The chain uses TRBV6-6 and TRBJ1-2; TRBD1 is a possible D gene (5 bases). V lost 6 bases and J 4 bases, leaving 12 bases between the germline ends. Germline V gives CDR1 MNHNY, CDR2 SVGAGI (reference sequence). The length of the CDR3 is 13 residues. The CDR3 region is CASSPGTGYGYTF. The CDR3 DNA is TGTGCCAGCAGCCCCGGGACTGGCTATGGCTACACCTTC.